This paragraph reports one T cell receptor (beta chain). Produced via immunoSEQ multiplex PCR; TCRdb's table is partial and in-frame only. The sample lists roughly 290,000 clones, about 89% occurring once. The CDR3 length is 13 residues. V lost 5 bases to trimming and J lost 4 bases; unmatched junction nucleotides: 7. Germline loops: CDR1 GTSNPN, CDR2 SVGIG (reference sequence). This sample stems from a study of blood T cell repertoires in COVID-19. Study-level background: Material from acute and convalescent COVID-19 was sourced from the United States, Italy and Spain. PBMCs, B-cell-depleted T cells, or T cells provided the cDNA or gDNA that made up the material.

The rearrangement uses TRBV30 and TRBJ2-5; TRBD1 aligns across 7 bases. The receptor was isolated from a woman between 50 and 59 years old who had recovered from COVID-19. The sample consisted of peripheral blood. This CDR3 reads CAWRVGQLETQYF. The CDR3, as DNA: TGTGCCTGGCGGGTGGGACAGCTAGAGACCCAGTACTTC.